This T cell receptor beta chain was recovered during a study of Ad26.COV2.S vaccination and SARS-CoV-2 variants. CDR1 is MNHEY, CDR2 SVGEGT, per germline. The CDR3 has 19 amino acids. The V gene lost 0 bases and the J gene lost 2 bases, with 22 bases spanning the gap. Whole-study findings and limits: Breadth, reportedly substantial, characterized the spike-specific CD8+ and CD4+ T cell responses after vaccination.

The treatment: roughly 18 received Ad26.COV2.S at low or high dose, single or two shots; 5 received placebo; per-sample allocation not given. Sample collection was performed on day 63 after the first vaccine or placebo injection. Expression of Wuhan-strain SARS-CoV-2 spike came from the Ad26 vector that formed the vaccine. For this clone: Antigen specificity is unknown.

Measured with immunoSEQ multiplex PCR; TCRdb has only the in-frame clones, and not every one. This sample has fewer than 500,000 clones, with nearly 90% found just once. This receptor was obtained from a person aged 18-60 years who received the Ad26.COV2.S COVID-19 vaccine or a placebo. The material was peripheral blood, obtained in a trial of Ad26.COV2.S vaccine versus placebo. The chain has TRBV6-2 or TRBV6-3 and TRBJ1-1; D perhaps matches TRBD1 (5 bases). CDR3 sequence reads: CASSYSKAFTRGSNTEAFF. In DNA form, the CDR3 reads TGTGCCAGCAGTTACTCGAAGGCCTTTACGAGGGGATCAAACACTGAAGCTTTCTTT.